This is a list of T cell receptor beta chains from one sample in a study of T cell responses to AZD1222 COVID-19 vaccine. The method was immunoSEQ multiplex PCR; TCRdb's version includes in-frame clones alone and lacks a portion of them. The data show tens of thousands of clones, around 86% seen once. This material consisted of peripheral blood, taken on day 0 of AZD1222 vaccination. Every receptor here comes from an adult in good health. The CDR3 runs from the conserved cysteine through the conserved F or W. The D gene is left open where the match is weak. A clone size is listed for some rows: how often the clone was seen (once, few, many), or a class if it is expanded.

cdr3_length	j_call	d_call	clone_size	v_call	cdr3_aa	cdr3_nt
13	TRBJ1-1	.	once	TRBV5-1	CASSWTPNTEAFF	TGCGCCAGCAGCTGGACACCAAACACTGAAGCTTTCTTT
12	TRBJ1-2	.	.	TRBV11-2	CARRREIYGYTF	TGTGCCAGACGCCGAGAGATCTATGGCTACACCTTC
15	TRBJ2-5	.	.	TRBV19	CASSIQMRLWETQYF	TGTGCCAGTAGTATTCAGATGCGGCTTTGGGAGACCCAGTACTTC
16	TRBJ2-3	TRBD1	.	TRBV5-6	CASSRWGQARSDTQYF	TGTGCCAGCAGCCGGTGGGGACAGGCTAGATCGGATACGCAGTATTTT
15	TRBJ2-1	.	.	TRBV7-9	CASRQRRDGDNEQFF	TGTGCCAGCAGGCAACGGCGGGACGGGGACAATGAGCAGTTCTTC
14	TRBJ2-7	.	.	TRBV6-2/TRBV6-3	CASSYSAPRDEQYF	TGTGCCAGCAGTTACTCTGCCCCGAGGGACGAGCAGTACTTC
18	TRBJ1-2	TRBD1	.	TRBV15	CATSRGGTGGERSNGYTF	TGTGCCACCAGCAGAGGGGGGACAGGGGGCGAGAGGTCCAATGGCTACACCTTC
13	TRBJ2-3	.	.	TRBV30	CAWSVLRGDTQYF	TGTGCCTGGAGTGTTTTAAGGGGGGATACGCAGTATTTT
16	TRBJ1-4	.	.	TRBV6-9	CASSYSSAGPNEKLFF	TGTGCCAGCAGTTATTCATCCGCGGGGCCTAATGAAAAACTGTTTTTT
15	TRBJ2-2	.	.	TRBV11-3	CASSLVGPPAGELFF	TGTGCCAGCAGCTTAGTAGGGCCCCCCGCCGGGGAGCTGTTTTTT
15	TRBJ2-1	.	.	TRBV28	CASSLCDASVNEQFF	TGTGCCAGCAGTTTATGCGATGCCTCGGTGAATGAGCAGTTCTTC
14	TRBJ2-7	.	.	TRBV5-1	CASSQGLPSYEQYF	TGCGCCAGCAGCCAAGGACTTCCTTCCTACGAGCAGTACTTC
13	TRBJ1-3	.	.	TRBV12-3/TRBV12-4	CAPPPRDRNTIYF	TGTGCACCCCCGCCCAGGGACCGAAACACCATATATTTT
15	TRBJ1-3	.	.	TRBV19	CASRPDAPSGNTIYF	TGTGCCAGTAGGCCAGACGCGCCCTCTGGAAACACCATATATTTT
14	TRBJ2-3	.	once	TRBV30	CASPGAGGTDTQYF	TGTGCCTCCCCTGGAGCTGGGGGAACAGATACGCAGTATTTT
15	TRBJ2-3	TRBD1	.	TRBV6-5	CASSLQGAVPDTQYF	TGTGCCAGCAGCCTACAGGGGGCAGTCCCAGATACGCAGTATTTT
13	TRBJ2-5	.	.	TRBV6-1	CASSDWREETQYF	TGTGCCAGCAGTGATTGGCGGGAAGAGACCCAGTACTTC